This TCR beta chain was recovered during a study of blood T cell repertoires in COVID-19. Produced via immunoSEQ multiplex PCR; TCRdb's table is partial and in-frame only. Counted here are more than 35,000 clones, 85% occurring once; the ten biggest clones make up more than 8%. This clone was found once. The CDR3 contains 13 residues. Germline V gene sequence: CDR1 MNHEY, CDR2 SVGAGI. V was clipped by 7 bases and J by 4 bases, with 11 bases between them. V is TRBV6-5 and J is TRBJ1-5; D not resolved. The sequence was collected from a human donor in a cohort sampled during active COVID-19. The material sequenced was peripheral blood. CDR3 nucleotide sequence: TGTGCCAGCAAGCGGGGAGTTAATCAGCCCCAGCATTTT. Its translation: CASKRGVNQPQHF.